These 29 T cell receptor beta chains came from one sample sequenced in a study of blood T cell repertoires in COVID-19. Method: immunoSEQ multiplex PCR; TCRdb's copy keeps in-frame clones and lacks some. The table lists about 260,000 clones, 80% to 90% of them singletons. Sequences were obtained from peripheral blood. All receptors derive from a woman aged 70-85 years with COVID-19, enrolled during active disease.

This chain joins TRBV5-6 and TRBJ1-2; 8 bases are shared with TRBD1. With V trimmed by 3 bases and J by 5 bases, 9 bases remained unmatched. CDR1 is SGHDT and CDR2 is YYEEEE in the germline V gene. There are 15 residues in the CDR3. The DNA for the CDR3 is TGTGCCAGCAGCTGGACAGGGCTCGGGTTGTATGGCTACACCTTC. Translated: CASSWTGLGLYGYTF.

This clone has just one count. This sequence joins TRBV6-5 and TRBJ1-6, with 9 bases that match TRBD1. The germline V gene has CDR1 MNHEY and CDR2 SVGAGI. V was pared by 10 bases and J by 4 bases, with 5 bases of the junction left unmatched. This CDR3 has 14 residues. The CDR3 loop reads CAIWTGEYNSPLHF. Written as DNA, the CDR3 is TGTGCCATCTGGACAGGGGAATATAATTCACCCCTCCACTTT.

The chain links TRBV6-2 or TRBV6-3 to TRBJ1-2, with 7 positions matching TRBD1. The CDR3 is 15 residues long. V lost 2 bases to trimming and J lost 1 base; unmatched junction nucleotides: 4. CDR1 and CDR2 from the germline V gene are MNHEY and SVGEGT. The CDR3 sequence is CASSYRDRINYGYTF. In DNA form, the CDR3 reads TGTGCCAGCAGTTACCGGGACAGAATTAACTATGGCTACACCTTC.

This chain connects TRBV4-2 to TRBJ2-2, with 12 bases matching TRBD2. Germline loops: CDR1 LGHNA, CDR2 YNFKEQ. With V trimmed by 1 base and J by 1 base, 4 bases remained unmatched. This CDR3 is 18 amino acids long. DNA of the CDR3: TGTGCCAGCAGCCAAGCTACGGGACTAGCGGGGAACACCGGGGAGCTGTTTTTT. It translates to CASSQATGLAGNTGELFF.

This chain joins TRBV3-1 (or the pseudogene TRBV3-2) and TRBJ2-7; D not resolved. This CDR3 has 11 amino acids. The germline gives CDR1 LGHDT, CDR2 YNNKEL (reference sequence). V was trimmed by 1 base and J by 6 bases, leaving 4 bases between them. The chain's CDR3 is CASSQAGEQYF. The DNA for the CDR3 is TGTGCCAGCAGCCAAGCGGGCGAGCAGTACTTC.

The chain combines TRBV28 with TRBJ2-3, with D uncertain. The CDR3 is 14 residues long. V dropped 2 bases and J dropped 1 base, with 7 bases sitting between them. Germline CDR1 is MDHEN and CDR2 is SYDVKM. CDR3 region: CASSLGQRTDTQYF. CDR3 bases: TGTGCCAGCAGTTTAGGGCAGCGCACAGATACGCAGTATTTT.

V usage is TRBV24-1 and J usage is TRBJ2-1; D is perhaps TRBD1 (6 bases). The CDR3 sequence is 15 residues long. From germline, CDR1 is KGHDR and CDR2 SFDVKD. Trimming removed 3 bases at V and 0 bases at J, with 8 bases between. The CDR3 sequence: CATSDRGGSYNEQFF. Written as DNA, the CDR3 is TGTGCCACCAGTGATCGAGGGGGCTCCTACAATGAGCAGTTCTTC.

The rearrangement links TRBV29-1 to TRBJ1-6, with D maybe TRBD1 (5 bases). Germline V CDR1 and CDR2: SQVTM, ANQGSEA. Trimming left V 6 bases short and J 5 bases short, with 11 bases between. The CDR3 has 13 residues. In DNA form, the CDR3 reads TGCAGCGTCCTGACAGAGAATAATTCACCCCTCCACTTT. This sequence encodes CSVLTENNSPLHF.

This chain links TRBV30 with TRBJ2-1; 8 nucleotides align to TRBD2. The junction had 4 bases not matched to a gene; V was cut back by 6 bases and J by 0 bases. The CDR3 totals 14 residues. The V gene's germline CDR1 is GTSNPN and CDR2 SVGIG (reference sequence). CDR3 bases: TGTGCCTGCCATGGGACTAGCTCCTACAATGAGCAGTTCTTC. Amino acids: CACHGTSSYNEQFF.

CDR3 DNA: TGTGCCAGCAGCTCGTACGGACAGGGGGGGGATGAGCAGTTCTTC. Translation gives CASSSYGQGGDEQFF. The chain carries TRBV6-6 and TRBJ2-1; 10 bases match TRBD1. Germline-derived CDR1 and CDR2 are MNHNY and SVGAGI (reference sequence). J lost 8 bases, V lost 6 bases, and 10 bases had no gene match. The CDR3 runs 15 residues.

The gene calls are TRBV7-7 and TRBJ2-1; the match to TRBD2 covers 13 bases. Per the germline V gene, CDR1 is SSHAT and CDR2 is FNYEAQ (reference sequence). This CDR3 has 14 residues. The CDR3 spells CASGPGLAGSEQFF. CDR3 sequence (DNA): TGTGCTAGTGGTCCGGGACTAGCGGGAAGTGAGCAGTTCTTC.

The genes are TRBV7-8 and TRBJ1-4, with 11 bases lining up with TRBD1. The CDR3 spans 15 residues. Germline V gene data show CDR1 as SGHVS and CDR2 as FQNEAQ. J lost 6 bases, V lost 5 bases, and 5 bases had no gene match. CDR3 residues: CASSLMGQGDEKLFF. In DNA form, the CDR3 reads TGTGCCAGCAGCCTAATGGGACAGGGGGATGAAAAACTGTTTTTT.

The V gene is TRBV9, the J gene TRBJ2-3; 8 nucleotides agree with TRBD2. J gave up 4 bases and V 4 bases, and 11 bases lay outside the gene matches. The germline V gene has CDR1 SGDLS and CDR2 YYNGEE. CDR3 length: 16 residues. The CDR3 DNA is TGTGCCAGCAGCCGAATAGCCAGCGGGAGCTCAGATACGCAGTATTTT. This translates into CASSRIASGSSDTQYF.

The chain employs TRBV5-1 and TRBJ2-3, with TRBD2 matching 8 bases. The CDR3 totals 15 residues. Trimming removed 2 bases from V and 0 bases from J; junction bases left unmatched: 2. Germline V lookup: CDR1 SGHRS, CDR2 YFSETQ. The CDR3 region has the DNA TGCGCCAGCAGCTTACTAGCGGATAGCACAGATACGCAGTATTTT. This encodes CASSLLADSTDTQYF.

With regard to this clone: Additional DNA sequences in this sample encode the identical CDR3. V usage is TRBV11-2 and J usage is TRBJ2-7; TRBD2 matches at 11 bases. Germline assignment: CDR1 SGHAT and CDR2 FQNNGV. The CDR3 has 16 residues. J gave up 0 bases and V 1 base, and 2 bases lay outside the gene matches. The CDR3 sequence: CASSLVGTSGSYEQYF. The CDR3 DNA is TGTGCCAGCAGCTTAGTCGGGACTAGCGGCTCCTACGAGCAGTACTTC.

V gene TRBV5-1 combines with J gene TRBJ2-2; D is perhaps TRBD2 (5 bases). Germline CDR1 and CDR2: SGHRS and YFSETQ. Trimming took 3 bases from V and 3 from J, leaving 9 bases between them. The CDR3 extends over 14 amino acids. In nucleotides, the CDR3 is TGCGCCAGCAGCTCGAGGGCCGACACCGGGGAGCTGTTTTTT. It codes for CASSSRADTGELFF.

The chain uses TRBV5-4 and TRBJ2-3, with 10 positions matching TRBD2. This CDR3 is built from 17 residues. CDR1 is SGHNT and CDR2 is YYREEE in the germline V gene (reference sequence). Unmatched junction bases numbered 8, after V lost 1 base and J lost 3 bases. The CDR3 reads CASSLIAGGPYTDTQYF. As DNA, the CDR3 is TGTGCCAGCAGCTTGATAGCGGGAGGACCCTATACAGATACGCAGTATTTT.

This chain connects TRBV7-8 to TRBJ1-1; 7 nucleotides match TRBD1. Germline V gene data show CDR1 as SGHVS and CDR2 as FQNEAQ. V lost 5 bases and J lost 11; bases outside the gene matches: 11. The CDR3 consists of 13 residues. This CDR3 is CASSIKQGRRAFF. CDR3 coding DNA: TGTGCCAGCAGCATTAAACAGGGGCGGCGGGCTTTCTTT.

The V gene is TRBV2, the J gene TRBJ1-1; maybe TRBD1 (6 bases). In germline, CDR1 is SNHLY, CDR2 FYNNEI. The CDR3 totals 13 residues. Deletions cut 6 bases from V and 1 base from J, with 9 bases between. The CDR3 region has the DNA TGTGCCAGCAGCACGGGACAGAACACTGAAGCTTTCTTT. Its translation is CASSTGQNTEAFF. Based on the CDR3 plus reference TRBV2 and TRBJ1-1, the full variable domain is EPEVTQTPSHQVTQMGQEVILRCVPISNHLYFYWYRQILGQKVEFLVSFYNNEISEKSEIFDDQFSVERPDGSNFTLKIRSTKLEDSAMYFCASSTGQNTEAFFGQGTRLTVV.

The rearrangement links TRBV6-2 or TRBV6-3 to TRBJ2-1; D is possibly TRBD2 (6 bases). The CDR3 has 15 residues. V was cut by 5 bases and J by 7 bases, with 18 bases left in between. Germline CDR1 MNHEY, CDR2 SVGEGT. The CDR3 is CASSRDSQGYNEQFF. The CDR3 bases are TGTGCCAGCAGTAGGGACTCCCAAGGCTATAATGAGCAGTTCTTC.

V and J are TRBV6-5 and TRBJ2-7; 7 nucleotides match TRBD1. CDR1 is MNHEY, CDR2 SVGAGI, per germline. The J segment lost 3 bases and the V segment lost 6 bases, leaving 5 bases of the junction unmatched. The CDR3 has 13 residues. CDR3 loop: CASRTTGNYEQYF. CDR3 nucleotides: TGTGCCAGCAGGACGACAGGGAACTACGAGCAGTACTTC.

The V gene is TRBV6-1, the J gene TRBJ1-6; 7 bases fit TRBD1. CDR3 length: 13 amino acids. Germline V CDR1 and CDR2: MNHNS, SASEGT. V was pared by 2 bases and J by 11 bases, with 3 bases of the junction left unmatched. The CDR3 nucleotides read TGTGCCAGCAGTGAACACGACAGGGCACCCCTCCACTTT. This translates into CASSEHDRAPLHF.

The chain links TRBV19 to TRBJ1-1; possibly TRBD1 for D (6 bases). Trimming took off 0 bases at V and 5 bases at J, with 13 bases between the two ends. CDR1 and CDR2 from the germline V gene are LNHDA and SQIVND (reference sequence). This CDR3 spans 15 amino acids. CDR3 region: CASSIEGLRGTEAFF. CDR3 nucleotide sequence: TGTGCCAGTAGTATAGAGGGCTTAAGGGGGACTGAAGCTTTCTTT.

The V call is TRBV11-3, the J call TRBJ1-5; D gene unclear. CDR3 length: 14 residues. The V and J ends lost 1 base and 9 bases respectively, with 13 bases between them. Germline V CDR1 and CDR2: SGHNT, YENEEA. This CDR3 is CASSLGNSLGPQHF. The CDR3 DNA reads TGTGCCAGCAGCTTAGGGAACAGTCTGGGGCCCCAGCATTTT.

In its sample, this clone was seen a few times. The chain has TRBV19 and TRBJ2-7; a weak D match, TRBD2 (6 bases). Per germline, CDR1 LNHDA and CDR2 SQIVND (reference sequence). The length of the CDR3 is 17 residues. With 4 bases removed from V and 0 bases from J, the gap between germline ends came to 19 bases. The CDR3 here is CASSTPPWDSSSYEQYF. CDR3 DNA: TGTGCCAGTAGTACACCTCCGTGGGACTCAAGCTCCTACGAGCAGTACTTC.

J is TRBJ1-1 and V is TRBV2, with TRBD1 identical over 7 bases. The germline CDR1 and CDR2 sequences are SNHLY and FYNNEI. J gave up 4 bases and V 7 bases, and 3 bases lay outside the gene matches. The CDR3 is made up of 12 amino acids. The CDR3 coding sequence is TGTGCCAGCAATACAGGGGCCACTGAAGCTTTCTTT. Amino acid sequence: CASNTGATEAFF. Drawing the rest from reference TRBV2 and TRBJ1-1, the complete variable domain is EPEVTQTPSHQVTQMGQEVILRCVPISNHLYFYWYRQILGQKVEFLVSFYNNEISEKSEIFDDQFSVERPDGSNFTLKIRSTKLEDSAMYFCASNTGATEAFFGQGTRLTVV.

The rearrangement links TRBV3-1 (or the pseudogene TRBV3-2) to TRBJ1-1, with 8 bases aligning to TRBD1. Germline loops: CDR1 LGHDT, CDR2 YNNKEL (reference sequence). CDR3 length: 16 amino acids. V lost 0 bases and J lost 1; bases outside the gene matches: 4. CDR3 protein: CASSQDTGGWNTEAFF. DNA for the CDR3: TGTGCCAGCAGCCAAGATACAGGGGGTTGGAACACTGAAGCTTTCTTT.

The gene calls are TRBV7-8 and TRBJ1-1; possibly TRBD1 for D (6 bases). This CDR3 contains 13 residues. Germline V gene sequence: CDR1 SGHVS, CDR2 FQNEAQ. V dropped 5 bases and J dropped 3 bases, with 10 bases sitting between them. CDR3 in DNA: TGTGCCAGCAGCCCACAGGGACACACTGAAGCTTTCTTT. Encoded protein: CASSPQGHTEAFF.

The rearrangement joins TRBV19 to TRBJ2-1, with 7 bases lining up with TRBD2. V dropped 9 bases and J dropped 9; count of bases not matched to a gene: 14. The CDR3 loop spans 14 amino acids. The V gene's germline CDR1 is LNHDA and CDR2 SQIVND (reference sequence). The CDR3 here is CASRWTRTQGEQFF. The DNA of the CDR3 is TGTGCCAGCCGCTGGACTAGGACCCAAGGTGAGCAGTTCTTC. The whole variable domain, remainder taken from reference TRBV19 and TRBJ2-1, is DGGITQSPKYLFRKEGQNVTLSCEQNLNHDAMYWYRQDPGQGLRLIYYSQIVNDFQKGDIAEGYSVSREKKESFPLTVTSAQKNPTAFYLCASRWTRTQGEQFFGPGTRLTVL.